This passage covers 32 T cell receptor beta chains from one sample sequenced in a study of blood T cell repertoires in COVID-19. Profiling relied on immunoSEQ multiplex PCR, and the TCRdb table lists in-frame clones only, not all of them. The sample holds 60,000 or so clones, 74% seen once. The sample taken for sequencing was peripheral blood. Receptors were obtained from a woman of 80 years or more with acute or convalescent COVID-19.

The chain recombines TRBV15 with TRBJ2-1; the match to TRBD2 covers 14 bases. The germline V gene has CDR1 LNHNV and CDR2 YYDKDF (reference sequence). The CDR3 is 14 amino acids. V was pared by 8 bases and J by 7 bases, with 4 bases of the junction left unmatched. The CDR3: CATGLAGGSNEQFF. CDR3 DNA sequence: TGTGCCACCGGACTAGCGGGAGGATCAAATGAGCAGTTCTTC.

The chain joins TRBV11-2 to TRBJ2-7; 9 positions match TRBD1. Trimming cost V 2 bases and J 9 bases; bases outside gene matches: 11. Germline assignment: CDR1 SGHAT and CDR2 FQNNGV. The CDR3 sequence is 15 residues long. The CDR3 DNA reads TGTGCCAGCAGCTTACCGGGACAGGGACGGATAGGGCAGTACTTC. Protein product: CASSLPGQGRIGQYF. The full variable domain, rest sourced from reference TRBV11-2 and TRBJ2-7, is EAGVAQSPRYKIIEKRQSVAFWCNPISGHATLYWYQQILGQGPKLLIQFQNNGVVDDSQLPKDRFSAERLKGVDSTLKIQPAKLEDSAVYLCASSLPGQGRIGQYFGPGTRLTVT.

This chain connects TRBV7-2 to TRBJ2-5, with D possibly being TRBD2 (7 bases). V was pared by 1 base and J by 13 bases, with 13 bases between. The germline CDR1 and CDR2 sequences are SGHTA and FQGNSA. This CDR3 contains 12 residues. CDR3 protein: CASSLVGGPTYF. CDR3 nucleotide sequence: TGTGCCAGCAGCTTAGTCGGGGGGCCCACGTACTTC.

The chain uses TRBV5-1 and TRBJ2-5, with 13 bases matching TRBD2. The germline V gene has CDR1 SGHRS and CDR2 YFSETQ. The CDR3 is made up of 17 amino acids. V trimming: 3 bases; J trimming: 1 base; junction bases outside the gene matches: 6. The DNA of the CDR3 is TGCGCCAGCAGCTCCGGACTAGCGGGAGAGACCCAAGAGACCCAGTACTTC. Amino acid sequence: CASSSGLAGETQETQYF.

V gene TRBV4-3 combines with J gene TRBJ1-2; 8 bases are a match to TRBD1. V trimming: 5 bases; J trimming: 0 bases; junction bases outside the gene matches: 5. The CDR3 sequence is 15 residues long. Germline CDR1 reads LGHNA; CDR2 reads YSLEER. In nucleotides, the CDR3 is TGCGCCAGCAGCGCTTTGACAGGGGCTAACTATGGCTACACCTTC. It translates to CASSALTGANYGYTF.

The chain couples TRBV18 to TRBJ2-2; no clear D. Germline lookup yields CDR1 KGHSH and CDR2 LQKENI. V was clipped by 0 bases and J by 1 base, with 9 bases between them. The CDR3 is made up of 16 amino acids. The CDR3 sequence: CASSPPRGWNTGELFF. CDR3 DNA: TGTGCCAGCTCACCACCAAGAGGATGGAACACCGGGGAGCTGTTTTTT.

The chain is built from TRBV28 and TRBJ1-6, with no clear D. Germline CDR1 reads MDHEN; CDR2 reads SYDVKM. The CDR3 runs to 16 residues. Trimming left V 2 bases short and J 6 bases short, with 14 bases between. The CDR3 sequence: CASSLRGHTLNSPLHF. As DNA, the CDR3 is TGTGCCAGCAGTTTAAGAGGCCACACCCTTAATTCACCCCTCCACTTT.

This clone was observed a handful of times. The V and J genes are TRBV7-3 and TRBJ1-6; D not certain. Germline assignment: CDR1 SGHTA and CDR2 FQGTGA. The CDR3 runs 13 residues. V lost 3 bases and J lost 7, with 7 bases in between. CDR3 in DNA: TGTGCCAGCAGCTTTAGCCCAAATTCACCCCTCCACTTT. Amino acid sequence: CASSFSPNSPLHF.

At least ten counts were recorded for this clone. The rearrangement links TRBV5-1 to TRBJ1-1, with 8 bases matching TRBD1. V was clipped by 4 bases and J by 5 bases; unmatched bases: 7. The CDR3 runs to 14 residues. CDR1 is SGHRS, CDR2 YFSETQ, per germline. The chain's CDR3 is CASSAGQGKTEAFF. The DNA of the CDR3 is TGCGCCAGCAGCGCAGGACAGGGAAAAACTGAAGCTTTCTTT.

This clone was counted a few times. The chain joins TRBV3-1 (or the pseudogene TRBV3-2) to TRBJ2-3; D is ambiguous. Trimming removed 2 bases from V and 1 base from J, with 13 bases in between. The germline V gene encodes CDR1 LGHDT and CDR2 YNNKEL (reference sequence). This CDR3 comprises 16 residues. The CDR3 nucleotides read TGTGCCAGCAGCCAACGTGGTATAGCTGGCACAGATACGCAGTATTTT. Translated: CASSQRGIAGTDTQYF.

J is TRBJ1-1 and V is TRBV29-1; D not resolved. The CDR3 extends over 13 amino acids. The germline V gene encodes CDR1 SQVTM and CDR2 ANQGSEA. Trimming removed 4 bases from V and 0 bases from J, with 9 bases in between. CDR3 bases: TGCAGCGTTGCGAGGTCGATGAACACTGAAGCTTTCTTT. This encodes CSVARSMNTEAFF.

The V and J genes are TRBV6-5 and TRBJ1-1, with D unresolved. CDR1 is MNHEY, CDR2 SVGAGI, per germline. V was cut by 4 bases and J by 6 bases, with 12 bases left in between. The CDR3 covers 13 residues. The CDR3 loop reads CASSSPNGAEAFF. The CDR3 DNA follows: TGTGCCAGCAGTTCCCCTAACGGGGCTGAAGCTTTCTTT.

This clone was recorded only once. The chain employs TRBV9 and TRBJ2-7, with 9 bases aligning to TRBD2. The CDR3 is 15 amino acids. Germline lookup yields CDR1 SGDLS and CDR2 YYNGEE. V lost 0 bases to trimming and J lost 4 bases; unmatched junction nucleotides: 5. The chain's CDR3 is CASSVGSGGNYEQYF. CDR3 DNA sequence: TGTGCCAGCAGCGTAGGGAGCGGGGGGAATTACGAGCAGTACTTC.

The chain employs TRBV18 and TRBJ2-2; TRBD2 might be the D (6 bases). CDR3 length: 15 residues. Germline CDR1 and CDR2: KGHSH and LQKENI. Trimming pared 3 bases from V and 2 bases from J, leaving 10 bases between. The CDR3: CASSPRAGNTGELFF. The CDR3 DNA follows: TGTGCCAGCTCACCCAGGGCGGGAAACACCGGGGAGCTGTTTTTT.

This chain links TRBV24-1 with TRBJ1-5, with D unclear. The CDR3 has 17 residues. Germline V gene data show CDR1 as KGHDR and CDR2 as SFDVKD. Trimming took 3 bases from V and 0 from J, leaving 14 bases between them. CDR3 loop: CATSDTTVSISNQPQHF. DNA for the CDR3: TGTGCCACCAGTGATACTACGGTCAGCATTAGCAATCAGCCCCAGCATTTT.

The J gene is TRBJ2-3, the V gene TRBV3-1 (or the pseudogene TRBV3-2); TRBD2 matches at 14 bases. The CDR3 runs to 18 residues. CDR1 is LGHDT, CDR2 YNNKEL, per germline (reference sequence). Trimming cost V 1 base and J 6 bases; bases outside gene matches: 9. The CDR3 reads CASSQGLGLAGEGDTQYF. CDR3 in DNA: TGTGCCAGCAGCCAAGGACTGGGACTAGCGGGAGAAGGGGATACGCAGTATTTT.

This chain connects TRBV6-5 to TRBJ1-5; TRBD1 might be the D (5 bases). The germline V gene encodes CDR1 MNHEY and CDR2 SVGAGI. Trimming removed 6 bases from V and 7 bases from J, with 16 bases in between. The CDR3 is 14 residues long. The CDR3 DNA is TGTGCCAGCAGCCAGTGGGGGGGTGGACAGCCCCAGCATTTT. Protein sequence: CASSQWGGGQPQHF.

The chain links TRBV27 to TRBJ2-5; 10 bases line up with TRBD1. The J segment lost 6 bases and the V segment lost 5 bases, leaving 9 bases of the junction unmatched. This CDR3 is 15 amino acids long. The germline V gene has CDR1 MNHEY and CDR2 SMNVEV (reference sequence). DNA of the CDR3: TGTGCCAGCAGTCCCTCGACAGGGGGCAAAAAGACCCAGTACTTC. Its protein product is CASSPSTGGKKTQYF.

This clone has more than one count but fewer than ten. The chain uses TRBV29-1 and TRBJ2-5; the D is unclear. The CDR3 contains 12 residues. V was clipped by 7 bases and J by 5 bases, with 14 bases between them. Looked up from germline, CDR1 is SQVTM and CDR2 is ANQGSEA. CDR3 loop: CSAGVEQETQYF. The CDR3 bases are TGCAGCGCCGGAGTGGAGCAGGAGACCCAGTACTTC.

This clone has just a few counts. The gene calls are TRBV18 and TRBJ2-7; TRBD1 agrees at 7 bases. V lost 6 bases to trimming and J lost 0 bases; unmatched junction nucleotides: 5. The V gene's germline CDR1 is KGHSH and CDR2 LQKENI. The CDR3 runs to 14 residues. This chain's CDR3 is CASSLGTASYEQYF. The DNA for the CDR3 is TGTGCCAGCTCGCTCGGGACAGCCTCCTACGAGCAGTACTTC.

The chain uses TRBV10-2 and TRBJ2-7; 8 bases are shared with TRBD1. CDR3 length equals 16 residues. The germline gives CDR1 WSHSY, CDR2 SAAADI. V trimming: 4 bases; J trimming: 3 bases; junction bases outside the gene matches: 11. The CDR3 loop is CASSGTGRLMSYEQYF. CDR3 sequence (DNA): TGCGCCAGCAGTGGGACAGGGCGCCTAATGAGCTACGAGCAGTACTTC.

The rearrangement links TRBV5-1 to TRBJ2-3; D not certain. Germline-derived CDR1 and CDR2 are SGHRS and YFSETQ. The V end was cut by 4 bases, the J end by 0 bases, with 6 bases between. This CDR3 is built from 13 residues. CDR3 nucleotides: TGCGCCAGCAGCCGGTTGAGCACAGATACGCAGTATTTT. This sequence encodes CASSRLSTDTQYF.

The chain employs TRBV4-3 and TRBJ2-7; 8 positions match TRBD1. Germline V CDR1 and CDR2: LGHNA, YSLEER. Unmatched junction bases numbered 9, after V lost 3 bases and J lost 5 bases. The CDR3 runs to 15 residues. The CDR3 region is CASSQIDRGPHEQYF. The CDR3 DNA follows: TGCGCCAGCAGCCAGATAGACAGGGGTCCCCACGAGCAGTACTTC.

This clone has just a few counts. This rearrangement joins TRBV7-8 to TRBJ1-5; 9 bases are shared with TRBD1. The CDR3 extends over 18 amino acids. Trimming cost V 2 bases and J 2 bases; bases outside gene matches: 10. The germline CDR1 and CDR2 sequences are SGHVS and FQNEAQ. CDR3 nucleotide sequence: TGTGCCAGCAGCTTATGGTACAGGGGGCAAGTACGCAATCAGCCCCAGCATTTT. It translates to CASSLWYRGQVRNQPQHF.

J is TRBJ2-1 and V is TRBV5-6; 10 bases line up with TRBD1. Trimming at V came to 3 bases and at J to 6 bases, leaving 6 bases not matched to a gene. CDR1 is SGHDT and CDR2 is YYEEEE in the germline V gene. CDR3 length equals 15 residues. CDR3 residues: CASSYPGQGINEQFF. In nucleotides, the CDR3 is TGTGCCAGCAGCTACCCGGGACAGGGGATCAATGAGCAGTTCTTC.

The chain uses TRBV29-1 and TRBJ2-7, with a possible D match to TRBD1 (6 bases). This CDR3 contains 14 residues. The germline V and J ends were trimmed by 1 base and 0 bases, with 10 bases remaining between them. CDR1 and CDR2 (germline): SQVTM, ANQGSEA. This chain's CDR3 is CSVEGQEHSYEQYF. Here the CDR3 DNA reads TGCAGCGTTGAAGGACAGGAGCACTCCTACGAGCAGTACTTC.

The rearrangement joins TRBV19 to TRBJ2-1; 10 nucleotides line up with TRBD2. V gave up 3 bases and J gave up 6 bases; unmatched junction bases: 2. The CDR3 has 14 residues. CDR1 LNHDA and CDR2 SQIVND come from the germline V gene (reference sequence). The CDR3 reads CASSMTSGLNEQFF. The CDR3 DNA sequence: TGTGCCAGTAGTATGACTAGCGGGCTCAATGAGCAGTTCTTC.

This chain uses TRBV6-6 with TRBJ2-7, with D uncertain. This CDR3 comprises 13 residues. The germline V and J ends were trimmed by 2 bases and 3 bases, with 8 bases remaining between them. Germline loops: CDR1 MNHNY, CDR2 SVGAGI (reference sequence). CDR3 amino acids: CASSYNGGYEQYF. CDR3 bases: TGTGCCAGCAGTTACAATGGCGGCTACGAGCAGTACTTC.

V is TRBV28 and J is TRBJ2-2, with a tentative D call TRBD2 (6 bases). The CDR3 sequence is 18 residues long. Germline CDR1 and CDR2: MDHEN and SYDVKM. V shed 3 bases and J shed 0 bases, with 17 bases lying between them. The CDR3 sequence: CASSFEGRWGANTGELFF. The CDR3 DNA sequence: TGTGCCAGCAGTTTTGAAGGCCGGTGGGGGGCGAACACCGGGGAGCTGTTTTTT.

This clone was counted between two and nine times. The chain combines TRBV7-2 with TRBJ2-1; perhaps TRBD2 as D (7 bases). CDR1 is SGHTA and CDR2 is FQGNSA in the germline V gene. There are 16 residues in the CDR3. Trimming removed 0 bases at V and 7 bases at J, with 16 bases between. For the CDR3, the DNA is TGTGCCAGCAGCTTAGCGGTGGGAGGGCAGGGGAATGAGCAGTTCTTC. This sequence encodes CASSLAVGGQGNEQFF.

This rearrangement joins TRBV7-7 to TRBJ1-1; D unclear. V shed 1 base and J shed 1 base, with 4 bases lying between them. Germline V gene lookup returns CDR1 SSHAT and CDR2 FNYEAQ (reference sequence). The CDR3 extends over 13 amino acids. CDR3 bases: TGTGCCAGCAGCTTAGGTCAGAACACTGAAGCTTTCTTT. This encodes CASSLGQNTEAFF.

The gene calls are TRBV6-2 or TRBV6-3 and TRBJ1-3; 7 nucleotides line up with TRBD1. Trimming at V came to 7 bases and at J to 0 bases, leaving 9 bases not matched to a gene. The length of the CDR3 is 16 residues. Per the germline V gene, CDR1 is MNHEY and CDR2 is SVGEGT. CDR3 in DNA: TGTGCCAGCACCCCCAGGACAGGCTCCTCTGGAAACACCATATATTTT. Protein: CASTPRTGSSGNTIYF.